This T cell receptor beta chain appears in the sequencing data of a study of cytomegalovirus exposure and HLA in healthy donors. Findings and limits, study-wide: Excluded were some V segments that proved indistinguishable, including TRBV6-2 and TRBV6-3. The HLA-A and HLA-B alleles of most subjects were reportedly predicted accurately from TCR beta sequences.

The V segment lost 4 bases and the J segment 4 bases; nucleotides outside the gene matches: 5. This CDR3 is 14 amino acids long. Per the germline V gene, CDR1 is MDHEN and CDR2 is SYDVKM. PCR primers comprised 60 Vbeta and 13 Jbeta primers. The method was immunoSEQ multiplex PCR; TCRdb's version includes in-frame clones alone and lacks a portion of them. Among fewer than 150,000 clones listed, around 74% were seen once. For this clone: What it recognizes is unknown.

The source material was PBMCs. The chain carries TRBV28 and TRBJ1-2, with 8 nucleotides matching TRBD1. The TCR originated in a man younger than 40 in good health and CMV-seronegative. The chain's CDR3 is CASSSGQGGYGYTF. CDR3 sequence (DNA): TGTGCCAGCAGTTCAGGACAGGGTGGCTATGGCTACACCTTC.